Below, 32 T cell receptor beta chains from the same sample are listed, as sequenced in a study of T cell repertoires in cytomegalovirus infection. Their cognate antigens are unknown. MiXCR, run by TCRdb on the reads, gives a single entry per CDR3 protein. Of some 700,000 distinct CDR3 sequences listed, around 30% are singletons. Material: cultured PBMCs, obtained from culture after CMV antigen stimulation. These receptors were collected from a human donor in good health (CMV status not recorded). Some clones in this sample may be carry-over from other donors' samples.

The chain carries TRBV4-1 and TRBJ1-6; D not resolved. V was trimmed by 2 bases and J by 7 bases, leaving 6 bases between them. Germline CDR1 reads MGHRA; CDR2 reads YSYEKL. This CDR3 is built from 13 residues. The CDR3 reads CASSQLQNSPLHF. CDR3 sequence (DNA): TGCGCCAGCAGCCAATTACAGAATTCACCCCTCCACTTT.

This clonotype was observed a few times. The chain couples TRBV20-1 to TRBJ1-5; D gene uncertain. CDR1 and CDR2 (germline): DFQATT, SNEGSKA (reference sequence). The CDR3 length is 11 residues. V dropped 0 bases and J dropped 11 bases, with 8 bases sitting between them. CDR3 amino acids: CSARDVQSQHF. The CDR3, as DNA: TGCAGTGCTAGAGATGTCCAGTCCCAGCATTTT.

This clonotype turned up a few times. The gene calls are TRBV12-3 or TRBV12-4 and TRBJ2-1; the match to TRBD2 covers 14 bases. The V segment lost 3 bases and the J segment 7 bases; nucleotides outside the gene matches: 8. The CDR3 is 17 residues long. The CDR3 nucleotides read TGTGCCAGCAGTTTCGTGACTAGCGGGAGGGCGAGGAATGAGCAGTTCTTC. This sequence encodes CASSFVTSGRARNEQFF.

This clonotype appeared a few times. J is TRBJ2-1 and V is TRBV7-2, with D perhaps TRBD2 (5 bases). This CDR3 has 15 amino acids. V was clipped by 5 bases and J by 4 bases, with 15 bases between them. The germline V gene has CDR1 SGHTA and CDR2 FQGNSA. CDR3 loop: CASSPVQAAYNEQFF. As DNA, the CDR3 is TGTGCCAGCAGCCCCGTGCAAGCGGCGTACAATGAGCAGTTCTTC.

This clonotype was observed a handful of times. CDR3 coding DNA: TGTGCCAGCAGTTTAATCCGTACCTATGGCTACACCTTC. It codes for CASSLIRTYGYTF. This chain uses TRBV12-3 or TRBV12-4 with TRBJ1-2; D is ambiguous. The CDR3 sequence is 13 residues long. Trimming removed 2 bases from V and 4 bases from J, with 8 bases in between.

The rearrangement uses TRBV20-1 and TRBJ2-7; 10 bases align to TRBD1. Germline V CDR1 and CDR2: DFQATT, SNEGSKA (reference sequence). This CDR3 is built from 14 residues. Trimming took 3 bases from V and 1 from J; bases not matched to a gene: 3. CDR3 in DNA: TGCAGTGCTAGTCGGGACAGGGGATCCTACGAGCAGTACTTC. Its translation is CSASRDRGSYEQYF.

The CDR3 is CASHTGVTTSPLHF. The CDR3, as DNA: TGTGCCAGCCACACCGGGGTCACTACTTCACCCCTCCACTTT. This rearrangement joins TRBV2 to TRBJ1-6; D ambiguous. Trimming stripped 8 bases from V and 9 bases from J, with 17 bases between. This CDR3 comprises 14 residues. Germline CDR1 and CDR2: SNHLY and FYNNEI.

This clonotype has only one observation. This sequence joins TRBV20-1 and TRBJ2-5; a weak D match, TRBD2 (7 bases). Trimming cost V 1 base and J 2 bases, with 14 bases left between them. Germline V gives CDR1 DFQATT, CDR2 SNEGSKA (reference sequence). The CDR3 consists of 15 residues. The CDR3 nucleotides read TGCAGTGCTAGAGTCGCGGGGGCCATACAAGAGACCCAGTACTTC. Translating it yields CSARVAGAIQETQYF.

The J gene is TRBJ2-3, the V gene TRBV27, with 9 positions matching TRBD1. J was trimmed by 0 bases and V by 6 bases; bases with no gene match: 7. CDR3 length: 16 amino acids. Per germline, CDR1 MNHEY and CDR2 SMNVEV (reference sequence). For the CDR3, the DNA is TGTGCCAGCAGGCAATCCGGGACAGGGAGCACAGATACGCAGTATTTT. This gives the protein CASRQSGTGSTDTQYF.

CDR3 residues: CASSVGIAGIGETQYF. Here the CDR3 DNA reads TGTGCCAGCAGCGTAGGTATAGCGGGAATAGGAGAGACCCAGTACTTC. The chain joins TRBV9 to TRBJ2-5; 8 positions match TRBD2. The CDR3 is 16 residues long. The V gene end was trimmed by 0 bases and the J gene end by 4 bases; junction bases not matched to a gene: 8. From germline, CDR1 is SGDLS and CDR2 YYNGEE.

The rearrangement uses TRBV12-3 or TRBV12-4 and TRBJ2-7; TRBD2 matches 12 bases. The V gene end was trimmed by 6 bases and the J gene end by 4 bases; junction bases not matched to a gene: 7. The CDR3 length is 15 residues. Here the CDR3 reads CASRRGTSGLYEQYF. The CDR3 DNA sequence: TGTGCCAGCAGACGCGGGACTAGCGGGTTATACGAGCAGTACTTC.

J is TRBJ2-5 and V is TRBV27, with D possibly being TRBD1 or TRBD2 (5 bases each). CDR3 length: 15 residues. The V end lost 4 bases, the J end lost 5 bases, and 17 bases lay between the germline ends. Per the germline V gene, CDR1 is MNHEY and CDR2 is SMNVEV (reference sequence). The CDR3 sequence: CASSSRDLLGETQYF. The CDR3 DNA reads TGTGCCAGCAGTTCTCGGGACCTCTTGGGGGAGACCCAGTACTTC.

The chain links TRBV19 to TRBJ1-2; TRBD1 might be the D (6 bases). V was trimmed by 3 bases and J by 4 bases, leaving 9 bases between them. The CDR3 is 13 residues long. Germline lookup yields CDR1 LNHDA and CDR2 SQIVND (reference sequence). CDR3 bases: TGTGCCAGTAGTATGGGGGGCACCTATGGCTACACCTTC. It is translated as CASSMGGTYGYTF.

This clonotype was observed a handful of times. The chain recombines TRBV7-4 with TRBJ2-4, with D uncertain. The V and J ends lost 1 base and 1 base respectively, with 5 bases between them. Germline-derived CDR1 and CDR2 are SGHVT and SQSDAQ. This CDR3 comprises 14 residues. CDR3 residues: CASSLGFAKNIQYF. The DNA of the CDR3 is TGTGCCAGCAGCTTAGGCTTTGCCAAAAACATTCAGTACTTC.

This clonotype was counted only a few times. V is TRBV20-1 and J is TRBJ2-1; 9 bases line up with TRBD2. The V gene's germline CDR1 is DFQATT and CDR2 SNEGSKA (reference sequence). The V gene end was trimmed by 5 bases and the J gene end by 2 bases; junction bases not matched to a gene: 7. The CDR3 is made up of 15 amino acids. The CDR3 DNA reads TGCAGTGCTCCGAGCGGGAGGTACCCCTACAATGAGCAGTTCTTC. Its protein is CSAPSGRYPYNEQFF.

The chain joins TRBV4-1 to TRBJ2-1; 8 bases fit TRBD1. Germline CDR1 and CDR2: MGHRA and YSYEKL. J gave up 6 bases and V 4 bases, and 14 bases lay outside the gene matches. This CDR3 is built from 17 residues. This chain's CDR3 is CASSPTPAGGRLNEQFF. The CDR3 DNA reads as TGCGCCAGCAGCCCGACCCCAGCAGGGGGCCGGCTCAATGAGCAGTTCTTC.

The chain employs TRBV6-1 and TRBJ2-2; TRBD1 aligns across 8 bases. The CDR3 totals 13 residues. Trimming at V came to 8 bases and at J to 4 bases, leaving 3 bases not matched to a gene. Germline CDR1 and CDR2: MNHNS and SASEGT. CDR3 bases: TGTGCCAGCCAGGGGGCGGGCACCGGGGAGCTGTTTTTT. Protein sequence: CASQGAGTGELFF.

The chain recombines TRBV20-1 with TRBJ2-7, with D possibly being TRBD2 (6 bases). V dropped 6 bases and J dropped 0 bases, with 15 bases sitting between them. Germline V lookup: CDR1 DFQATT, CDR2 SNEGSKA (reference sequence). The CDR3 contains 14 residues. CDR3 in DNA: TGCAGTGCGACCCCCGGACTACGCTCCTACGAGCAGTACTTC. It yields the protein CSATPGLRSYEQYF.

The chain carries TRBV9 and TRBJ1-3; D is ambiguous. Germline CDR1 reads SGDLS; CDR2 reads YYNGEE. The CDR3 spans 16 residues. V shed 3 bases and J shed 0 bases, with 13 bases lying between them. This chain's CDR3 is CASSADLGISGNTIYF. CDR3 nucleotides: TGTGCCAGCAGCGCCGATTTAGGGATCTCTGGAAACACCATATATTTT.

This clonotype was found many times. J is TRBJ2-3 and V is TRBV7-2; 7 bases fit TRBD1. Trimming took 5 bases from V and 5 from J; bases not matched to a gene: 7. Germline CDR1 is SGHTA and CDR2 is FQGNSA. This CDR3 has 14 residues. The CDR3 DNA reads as TGTGCCAGCAGCCCCGGACAGGCCCGAGATACGCAGTATTTT. Encoded protein: CASSPGQARDTQYF. The variable domain in full, with the rest retrieved from reference TRBV7-2 and TRBJ2-3, is GAGVSQSPSNKVTEKGKDVELRCDPISGHTALYWYRQSLGQGLEFLIYFQGNSAPDKSGLPSDRFSAERTGGSVSTLTIQRTQQEDSAVYLCASSPGQARDTQYFGPGTRLTVL.

DNA for the CDR3: TGTGCCAGCTTTTCAAGCGGCAGTGAAGCTTTCTTT. Its translation: CASFSSGSEAFF. The gene calls are TRBV6-5 and TRBJ1-1; D not resolved. V lost 8 bases to trimming and J lost 7 bases, with 14 bases between them. This CDR3 region has 12 residues. The germline CDR1 and CDR2 sequences are MNHEY and SVGAGI.

CDR3 bases: TGCAGCCACAGGGATCTCAATGAAAAACTGTTTTTT. It specifies CSHRDLNEKLFF. The V gene is TRBV20-1, the J gene TRBJ1-4, with D perhaps matching TRBD1 (6 bases). Germline-derived CDR1 and CDR2 are DFQATT and SNEGSKA (reference sequence). The CDR3 is 12 amino acids.

This clonotype was observed many times. The chain has TRBV7-8 and TRBJ2-3, with 7 bases aligning to TRBD1. Germline V gives CDR1 SGHVS, CDR2 FQNEAQ. The CDR3 runs 14 residues. V was pared by 5 bases and J by 0 bases, with 2 bases of the junction left unmatched. The CDR3 nucleotides read TGTGCCAGCAGCAGGACAGGTAGCACAGATACGCAGTATTTT. Protein product: CASSRTGSTDTQYF.

The chain is built from TRBV19 and TRBJ1-5; D is perhaps TRBD1 (5 bases). Germline values: CDR1 LNHDA, CDR2 SQIVND (reference sequence). The CDR3 extends over 17 amino acids. V lost 1 base to trimming and J lost 4 bases, with 17 bases between them. For the CDR3, the DNA is TGTGCCAGTAGTATAGTGGAGGCGGCAGGGCGGAATCAGCCCCAGCATTTT. Protein sequence: CASSIVEAAGRNQPQHF.

The V call is TRBV5-1, the J call TRBJ1-5, with TRBD1 as a possible D gene (5 bases). Germline values: CDR1 SGHRS, CDR2 YFSETQ. The CDR3 is 15 residues long. Trimming took off 2 bases at V and 3 bases at J, with 12 bases between the two ends. This CDR3 reads CASSFTGLNNQPQHF. For the CDR3, the DNA is TGCGCCAGCAGCTTCACGGGGCTTAACAATCAGCCCCAGCATTTT.

This clonotype was seen at least ten times. This chain links TRBV7-2 with TRBJ2-1; D gene ambiguous. V gave up 4 bases and J gave up 3 bases, with 7 bases separating them. The CDR3 is 13 residues long. Germline CDR1 is SGHTA and CDR2 is FQGNSA. CDR3: CASSSAYYNEQFF. CDR3 coding DNA: TGTGCCAGCAGCTCGGCGTACTACAATGAGCAGTTCTTC.

Concerning this clonotype: The germline gene is not matched at one end of the junction; a read error may be the cause. The V call is TRBV7-2, the J call TRBJ2-1; D gene uncertain. The CDR3 is made up of 14 amino acids. Germline CDR1 SGHTA, CDR2 FQGNSA. In nucleotides, the CDR3 is TGTGCCAGCATCTTACGTGGATTGAACAATGAGCAGTTCTTC. Translation gives CASILRGLNNEQFF.

This rearrangement joins TRBV2 to TRBJ1-3; D unclear. V gave up 7 bases and J gave up 3 bases, with 19 bases separating them. The V gene's germline CDR1 is SNHLY and CDR2 FYNNEI. This CDR3 is 16 amino acids long. The CDR3 reads CASTMLPLSLGNTIYF. In DNA, the CDR3 is TGTGCCAGCACGATGTTACCTCTCTCCCTTGGAAACACCATATATTTT.

This clonotype was found once. The rearrangement links TRBV2 to TRBJ2-7; TRBD2 is a possible D gene (6 bases). This CDR3 is 13 amino acids long. Germline-derived CDR1 and CDR2 are SNHLY and FYNNEI. The CDR3, as DNA: TGTGCAGCAGGTCGGGGGAAGTCGAGCGAGCAGTACTTC. It translates to CAAGRGKSSEQYF.

This clonotype was seen only a few times. Here the CDR3 reads CASSYQDNPGGYTF. DNA of the CDR3: TGTGCCAGCAGCTACCAGGACAACCCGGGGGGCTACACCTTC. The chain combines TRBV7-2 with TRBJ1-2, with D perhaps TRBD1 (5 bases). The CDR3 length is 14 residues. Deletions cut 4 bases from V and 8 bases from J, with 17 bases between. Germline V gives CDR1 SGHTA, CDR2 FQGNSA.

Many counts were recorded for this clonotype. V and J are TRBV7-8 and TRBJ1-5; possibly TRBD1 for D (5 bases). V was pared by 5 bases and J by 7 bases, with 15 bases between. This CDR3 is 14 amino acids long. From germline, CDR1 is SGHVS and CDR2 FQNEAQ. DNA of the CDR3: TGTGCCAGCAGCCGCGGGGGATCAGGCCAGCCCCAGCATTTT. Protein product: CASSRGGSGQPQHF.

The V and J genes are TRBV7-6 and TRBJ1-5; D is unresolved. The CDR3 runs to 15 residues. Germline V gene data show CDR1 as SGHVS and CDR2 as FNYEAQ. Trimming stripped 0 bases from V and 4 bases from J, with 10 bases between. The CDR3 is CASSLAATNNQPQHF. In nucleotides, the CDR3 is TGTGCCAGCAGCTTAGCTGCGACAAATAATCAGCCCCAGCATTTT. Full variable domain (remainder filled in from reference TRBV7-6 and TRBJ1-5): GAGVSQSPRYKVTKRGQDVALRCDPISGHVSLYWYRQALGQGPEFLTYFNYEAQQDKSGLPNDRFSAERPEGSISTLTIQRTEQRDSAMYRCASSLAATNNQPQHFGDGTRLSIL.